The sequence of this T cell receptor (beta chain) was determined in a study of blood T cell repertoires in COVID-19. On the study more broadly: Samples of COVID-19 (acute and convalescent) were obtained from the United States, Italy and Spain. In each case, the material was cDNA or gDNA derived from T cells, B-cell-depleted T cells, or PBMCs.

This clone is a singleton in its sample. CDR3 length equals 17 residues. V lost 0 bases and J lost 3; bases outside the gene matches: 10. Germline V gene data show CDR1 as SGHRS and CDR2 as YFSETQ. Authors' processing steps: Estimation of nucleated cell counts relied on the amplification of reference gene primers. Produced via immunoSEQ multiplex PCR; TCRdb's table is partial and in-frame only. V and J calls and clone size are as listed in that table; D and trimming were resolved from the DNA. This sample yields 35,000 to 55,000 clones, of which around 85% are seen a single time; over 9% belongs to the top ten.

Sequencing was done on a sample of peripheral blood. J is TRBJ1-1 and V is TRBV5-1; 8 bases are shared with TRBD1. This sequence originates from a human donor in a cohort sampled during active COVID-19. CDR3 bases: TGCGCCAGCAGCTTGGAGGGCAGGGGGCGATTAGACACTGAAGCTTTCTTT. Translated: CASSLEGRGRLDTEAFF.